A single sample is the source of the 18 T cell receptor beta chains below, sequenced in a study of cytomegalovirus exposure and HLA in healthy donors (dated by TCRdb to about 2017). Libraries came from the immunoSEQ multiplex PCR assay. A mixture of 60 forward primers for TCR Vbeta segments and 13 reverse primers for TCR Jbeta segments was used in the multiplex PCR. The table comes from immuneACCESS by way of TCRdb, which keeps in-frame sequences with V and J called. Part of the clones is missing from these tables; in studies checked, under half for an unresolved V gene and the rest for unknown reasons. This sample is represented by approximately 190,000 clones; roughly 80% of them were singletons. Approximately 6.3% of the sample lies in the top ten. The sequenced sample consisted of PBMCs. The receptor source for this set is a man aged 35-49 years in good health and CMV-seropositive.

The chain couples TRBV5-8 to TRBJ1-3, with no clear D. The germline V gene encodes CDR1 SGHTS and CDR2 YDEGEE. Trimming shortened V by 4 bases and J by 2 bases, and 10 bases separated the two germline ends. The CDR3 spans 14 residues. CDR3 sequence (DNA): TGTGCCAGCAGCGCCGGACTTACTGGAAACACCATATATTTT. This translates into CASSAGLTGNTIYF. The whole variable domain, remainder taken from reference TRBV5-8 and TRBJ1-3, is EAGVTQSPTHLIKTRGQQATLRCSPISGHTSVYWYQQALGLGLQFLLWYDEGEERNRGNFPPRFSGRQFPNYSSELNVNALELEDSALYLCASSAGLTGNTIYFGEGSWLTVV.

CDR3 nucleotides: TGTGCCAGCAGTTTATGGCAGGGCTCCTACGAGCAGTACTTC. The encoded protein is CASSLWQGSYEQYF. The V call is TRBV27, the J call TRBJ2-7; perhaps TRBD1 as D (5 bases). Germline CDR1 reads MNHEY; CDR2 reads SMNVEV (reference sequence). The V and J ends lost 1 base and 0 bases respectively, with 7 bases between them. There are 14 residues in the CDR3.

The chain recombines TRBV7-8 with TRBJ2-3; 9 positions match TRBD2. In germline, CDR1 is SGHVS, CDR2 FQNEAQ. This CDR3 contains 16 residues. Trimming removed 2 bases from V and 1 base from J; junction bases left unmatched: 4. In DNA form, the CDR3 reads TGTGCCAGCAGCTTACGAGCGGGGGGAGGCACAGATACGCAGTATTTT. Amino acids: CASSLRAGGGTDTQYF.

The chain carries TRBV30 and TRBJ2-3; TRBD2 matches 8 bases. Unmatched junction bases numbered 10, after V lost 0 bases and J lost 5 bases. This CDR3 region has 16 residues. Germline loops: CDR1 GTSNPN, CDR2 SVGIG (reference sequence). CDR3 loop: CAWSVAERGIRDTQYF. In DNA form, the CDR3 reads TGTGCCTGGAGTGTAGCCGAGCGGGGGATTCGAGATACGCAGTATTTT.

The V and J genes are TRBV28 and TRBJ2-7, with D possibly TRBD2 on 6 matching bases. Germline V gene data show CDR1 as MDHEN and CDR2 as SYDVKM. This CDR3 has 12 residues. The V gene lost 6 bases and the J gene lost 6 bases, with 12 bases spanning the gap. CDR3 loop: CASRPPGGEQYF. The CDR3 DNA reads TGTGCCAGCAGGCCTCCCGGGGGCGAGCAGTACTTC.

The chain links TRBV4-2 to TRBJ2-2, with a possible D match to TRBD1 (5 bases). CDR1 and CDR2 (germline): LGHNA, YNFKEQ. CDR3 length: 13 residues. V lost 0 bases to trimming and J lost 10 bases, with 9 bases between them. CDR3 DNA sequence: TGTGCCAGCAGCCAAGACAGGGTAGAGGAGCTGTTTTTT. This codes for CASSQDRVEELFF.

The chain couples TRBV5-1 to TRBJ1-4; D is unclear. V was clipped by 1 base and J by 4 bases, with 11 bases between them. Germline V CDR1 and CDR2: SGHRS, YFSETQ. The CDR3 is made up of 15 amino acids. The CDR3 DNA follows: TGCGCCAGCAGCTTGCTTGGCAGGCTTAATGAAAAACTGTTTTTT. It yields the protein CASSLLGRLNEKLFF.

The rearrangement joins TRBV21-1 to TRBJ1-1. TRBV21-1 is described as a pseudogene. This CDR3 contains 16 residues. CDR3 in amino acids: CASSKRGDRNVTEAFF. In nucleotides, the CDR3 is TGTGCCAGCAGCAAACGTGGAGACCGAAATGTCACTGAAGCTTTCTTT.

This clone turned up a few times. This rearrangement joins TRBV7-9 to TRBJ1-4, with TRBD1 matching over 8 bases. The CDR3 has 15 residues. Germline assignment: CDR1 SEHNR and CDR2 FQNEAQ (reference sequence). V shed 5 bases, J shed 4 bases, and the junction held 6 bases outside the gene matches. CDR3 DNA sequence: TGTGCCAGCAGCCTTGCAGGGGGCGATAATGAAAAACTGTTTTTT. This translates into CASSLAGGDNEKLFF. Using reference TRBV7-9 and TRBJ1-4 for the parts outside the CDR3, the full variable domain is DTGVSQNPRHKITKRGQNVTFRCDPISEHNRLYWYRQTLGQGPEFLTYFQNEAQLEKSRLLSDRFSAERPKGSFSTLEIQRTEQGDSAMYLCASSLAGGDNEKLFFGSGTQLSVL.

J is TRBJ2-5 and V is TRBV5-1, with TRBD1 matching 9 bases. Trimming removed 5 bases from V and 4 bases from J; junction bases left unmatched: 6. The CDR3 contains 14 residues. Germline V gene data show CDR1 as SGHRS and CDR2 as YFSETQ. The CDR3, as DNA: TGCGCCAGCAGAATACAGGGGGCCCGAGAGACCCAGTACTTC. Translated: CASRIQGARETQYF.

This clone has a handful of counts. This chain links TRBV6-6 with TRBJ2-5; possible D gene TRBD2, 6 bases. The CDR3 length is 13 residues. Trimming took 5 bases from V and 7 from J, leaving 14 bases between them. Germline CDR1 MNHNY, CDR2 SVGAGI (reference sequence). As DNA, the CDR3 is TGTGCCAGCAGTAACGAGCGGGTGGGGACCCAGTACTTC. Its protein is CASSNERVGTQYF.

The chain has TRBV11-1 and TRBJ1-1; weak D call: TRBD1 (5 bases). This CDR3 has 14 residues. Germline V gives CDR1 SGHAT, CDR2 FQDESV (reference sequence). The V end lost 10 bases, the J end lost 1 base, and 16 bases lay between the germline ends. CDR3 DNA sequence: TGTGCCACTAGGGGCATTTTGCCGAACACTGAAGCTTTCTTT. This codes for CATRGILPNTEAFF.

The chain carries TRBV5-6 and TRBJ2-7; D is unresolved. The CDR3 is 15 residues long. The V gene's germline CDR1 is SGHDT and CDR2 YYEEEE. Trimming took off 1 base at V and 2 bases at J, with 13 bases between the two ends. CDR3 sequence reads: CASSLRLPVTYEQYF. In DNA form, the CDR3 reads TGTGCCAGCAGCTTGCGGTTGCCCGTTACCTACGAGCAGTACTTC.

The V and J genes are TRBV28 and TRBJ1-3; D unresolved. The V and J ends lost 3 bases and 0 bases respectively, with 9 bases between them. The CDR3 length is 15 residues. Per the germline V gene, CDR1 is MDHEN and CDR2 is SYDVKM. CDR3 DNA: TGTGCCAGCAGTTTGCTCGGTGTCTCTGGAAACACCATATATTTT. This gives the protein CASSLLGVSGNTIYF.

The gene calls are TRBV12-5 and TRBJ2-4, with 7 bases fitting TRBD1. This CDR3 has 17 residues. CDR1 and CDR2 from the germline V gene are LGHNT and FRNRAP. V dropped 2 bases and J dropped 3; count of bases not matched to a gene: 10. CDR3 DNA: TGTGCTAGTGGTTTGTCCTCCCCCGACAGGGTCAAAAACATTCAGTACTTC. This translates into CASGLSSPDRVKNIQYF. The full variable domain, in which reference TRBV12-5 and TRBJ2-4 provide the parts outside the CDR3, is DARVTQTPRHKVTEMGQEVTMRCQPILGHNTVFWYRQTMMQGLELLAYFRNRAPLDDSGMPKDRFSAEMPDATLATLKIQPSEPRDSAVYFCASGLSSPDRVKNIQYFGAGTRLSVL.

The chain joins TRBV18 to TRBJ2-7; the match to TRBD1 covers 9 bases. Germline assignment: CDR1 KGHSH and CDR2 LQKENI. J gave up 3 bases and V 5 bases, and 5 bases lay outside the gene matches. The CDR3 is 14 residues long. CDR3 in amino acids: CASSTGTGIYEQYF. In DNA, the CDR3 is TGTGCCAGCTCAACCGGGACAGGGATCTACGAGCAGTACTTC.

The CDR3 DNA is TGTGCCAGCAGTAAAGAGCGGGGGGTCTACAATGAGCAGTTCTTC. It yields the protein CASSKERGVYNEQFF. The chain couples TRBV28 to TRBJ2-1, with 9 positions matching TRBD2. With 5 bases clipped from V and 3 bases from J, the junction kept 5 bases outside the gene matches. The CDR3 covers 15 residues. Germline V gene data show CDR1 as MDHEN and CDR2 as SYDVKM.

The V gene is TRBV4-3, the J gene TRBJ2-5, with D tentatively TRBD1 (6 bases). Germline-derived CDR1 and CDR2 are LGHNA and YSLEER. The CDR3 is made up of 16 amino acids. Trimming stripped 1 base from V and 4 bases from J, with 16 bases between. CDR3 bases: TGCGCCAGCAGCCAAGGGACAGCCCCTTCCATAGAGACCCAGTACTTC. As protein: CASSQGTAPSIETQYF.